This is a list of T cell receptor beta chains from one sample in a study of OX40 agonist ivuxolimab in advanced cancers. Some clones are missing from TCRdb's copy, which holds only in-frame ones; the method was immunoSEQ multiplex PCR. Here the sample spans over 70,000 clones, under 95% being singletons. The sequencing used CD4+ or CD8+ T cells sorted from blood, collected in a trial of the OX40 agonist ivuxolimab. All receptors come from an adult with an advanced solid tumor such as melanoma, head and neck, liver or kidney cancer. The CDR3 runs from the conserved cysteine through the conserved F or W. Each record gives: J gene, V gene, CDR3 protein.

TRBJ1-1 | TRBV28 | CASRKGGSGNTEAFF
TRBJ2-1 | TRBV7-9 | CASSFSLAGGQDEQFF
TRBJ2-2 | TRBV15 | CATSTGRFIGELFF
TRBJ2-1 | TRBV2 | CASSGGRGSYNEQFF
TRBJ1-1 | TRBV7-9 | CASSHRQTERNTEAFF
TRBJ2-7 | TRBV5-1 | CASSLVNQLAGGLEQYF
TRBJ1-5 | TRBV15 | CATSSMIHSNQPQHF
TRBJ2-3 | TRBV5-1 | CASSLAGGPRSTDTQYF
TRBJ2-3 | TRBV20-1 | CSARWAGTQYF
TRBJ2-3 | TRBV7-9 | CASSVNILADFSDTQYF
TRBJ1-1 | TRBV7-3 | CASSPAGNTEAFF
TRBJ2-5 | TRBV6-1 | CASSGQGGQETQYF
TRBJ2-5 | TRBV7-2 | CASSFRGGQETQYF
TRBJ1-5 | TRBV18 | CASSATGRDQPQHF
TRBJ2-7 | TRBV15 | CATSSGGRSGEQYF
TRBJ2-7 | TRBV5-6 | CASSFSTMGLAGSYEQYF
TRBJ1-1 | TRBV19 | CASSQDRGLNTEAFF
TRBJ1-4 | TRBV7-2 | CASSPQTGLGEKLFF
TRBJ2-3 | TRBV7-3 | CASSLLRGDTQYF
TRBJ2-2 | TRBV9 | CASSGRQGVTGELFF
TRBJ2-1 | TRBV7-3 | CASSPLGTSGSKSYNEQFF
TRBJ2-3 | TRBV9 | CASSALAGGGGTDTQYF